The clone carrying this TCR beta chain was found once. The record originates from a study of cytomegalovirus exposure and HLA in healthy donors. About the study: The approximately 120 validation repertoires used the same platform as the roughly 620 first-cohort repertoires, a later analysis reported.

Using immunoSEQ multiplex PCR, the repertoire was profiled, and TCRdb retains in-frame clones only, with some absent. The repertoire holds some 130,000 clones, with 89% as singletons. Germline CDR1 SNHLY, CDR2 FYNNEI. This CDR3 comprises 12 residues. V was clipped by 3 bases and J by 5 bases, with 7 bases between them. The sequenced sample consisted of PBMCs. This sequence originates from a woman aged 18 to 35 in good health and CMV-seronegative. The V gene is TRBV2, the J gene TRBJ2-5; TRBD2 is a possible D gene (5 bases). CDR3: CASSEGGETQYF. The DNA of the CDR3 is TGTGCCAGCAGTGAGGGCGGGGAGACCCAGTACTTC.